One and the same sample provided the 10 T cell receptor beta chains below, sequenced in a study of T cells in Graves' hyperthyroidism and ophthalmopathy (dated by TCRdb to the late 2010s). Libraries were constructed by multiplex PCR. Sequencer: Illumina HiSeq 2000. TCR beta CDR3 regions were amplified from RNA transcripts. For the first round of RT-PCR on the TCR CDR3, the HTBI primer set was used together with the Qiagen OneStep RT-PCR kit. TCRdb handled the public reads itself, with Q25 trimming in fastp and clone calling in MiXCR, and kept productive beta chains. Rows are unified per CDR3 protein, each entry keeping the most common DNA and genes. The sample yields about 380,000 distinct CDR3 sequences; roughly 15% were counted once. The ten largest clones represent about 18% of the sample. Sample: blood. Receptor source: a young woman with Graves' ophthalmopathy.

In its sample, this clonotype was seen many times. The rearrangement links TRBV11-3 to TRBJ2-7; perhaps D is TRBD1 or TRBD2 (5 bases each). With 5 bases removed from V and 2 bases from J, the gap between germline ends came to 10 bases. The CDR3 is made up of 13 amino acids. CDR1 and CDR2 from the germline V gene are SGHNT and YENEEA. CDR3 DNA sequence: TGTGCCAGCAGCGGGACGGCCACCTACGAGCAGTACTTC. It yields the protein CASSGTATYEQYF.

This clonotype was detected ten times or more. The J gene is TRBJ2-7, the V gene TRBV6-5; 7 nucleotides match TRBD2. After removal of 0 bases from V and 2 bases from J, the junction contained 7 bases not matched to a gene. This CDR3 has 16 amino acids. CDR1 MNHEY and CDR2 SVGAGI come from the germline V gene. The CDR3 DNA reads TGTGCCAGCAGTTACTCTGGCGGGGGTCCCACCTACGAGCAGTACTTC. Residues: CASSYSGGGPTYEQYF.

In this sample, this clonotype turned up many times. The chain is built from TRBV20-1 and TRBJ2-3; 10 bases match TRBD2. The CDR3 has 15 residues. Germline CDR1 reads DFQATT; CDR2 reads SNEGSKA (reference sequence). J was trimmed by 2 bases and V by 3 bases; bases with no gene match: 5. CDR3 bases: TGCAGTGCTAGCCCTAGCGGGGGTTACACAGATACGCAGTATTTT. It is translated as CSASPSGGYTDTQYF.

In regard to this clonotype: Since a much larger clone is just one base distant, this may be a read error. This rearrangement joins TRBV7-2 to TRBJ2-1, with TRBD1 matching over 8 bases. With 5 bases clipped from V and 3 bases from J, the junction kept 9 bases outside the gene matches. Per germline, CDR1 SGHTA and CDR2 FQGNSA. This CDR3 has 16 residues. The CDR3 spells CASSGARDRFYNEQFF. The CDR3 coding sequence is TGTGCCAGCAGCGGGGCCCGGGACAGGTTCTACAATGAGCAGTTCTTC.

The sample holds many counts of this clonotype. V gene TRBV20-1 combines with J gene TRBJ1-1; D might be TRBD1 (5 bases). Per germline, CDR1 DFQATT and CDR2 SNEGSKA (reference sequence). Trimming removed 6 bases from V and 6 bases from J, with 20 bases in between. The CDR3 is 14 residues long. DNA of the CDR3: TGCAGTGCCTCCATCGGGGGGGATGGCGCTGAAGCTTTCTTT. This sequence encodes CSASIGGDGAEAFF.

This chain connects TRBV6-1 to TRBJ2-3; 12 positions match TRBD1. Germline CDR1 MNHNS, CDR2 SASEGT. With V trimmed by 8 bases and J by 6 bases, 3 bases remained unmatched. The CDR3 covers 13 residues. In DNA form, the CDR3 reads TGTGCCAGCCGGGACAGGGGGCTTGATACGCAGTATTTT. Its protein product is CASRDRGLDTQYF.

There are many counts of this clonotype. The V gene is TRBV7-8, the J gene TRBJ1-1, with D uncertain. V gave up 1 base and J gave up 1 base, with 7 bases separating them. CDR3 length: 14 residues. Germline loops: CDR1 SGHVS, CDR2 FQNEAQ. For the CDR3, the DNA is TGTGCCAGCAGCTTAGGGCCTACGAACACTGAAGCTTTCTTT. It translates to CASSLGPTNTEAFF.

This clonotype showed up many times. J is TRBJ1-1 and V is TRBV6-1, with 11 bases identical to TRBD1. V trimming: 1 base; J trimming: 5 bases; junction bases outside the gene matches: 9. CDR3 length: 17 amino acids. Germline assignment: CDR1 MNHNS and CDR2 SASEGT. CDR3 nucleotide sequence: TGTGCCAGCAGTGAAGAAGGACAGGGGGCCCCAAGGACTGAAGCTTTCTTT. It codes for CASSEEGQGAPRTEAFF.

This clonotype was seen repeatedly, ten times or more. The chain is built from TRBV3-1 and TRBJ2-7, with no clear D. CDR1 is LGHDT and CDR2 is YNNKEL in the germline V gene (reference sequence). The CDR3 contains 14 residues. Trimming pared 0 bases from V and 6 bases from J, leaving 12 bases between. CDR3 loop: CASSQDWPGSEQYF. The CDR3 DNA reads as TGTGCCAGCAGCCAAGATTGGCCTGGGTCCGAGCAGTACTTC.

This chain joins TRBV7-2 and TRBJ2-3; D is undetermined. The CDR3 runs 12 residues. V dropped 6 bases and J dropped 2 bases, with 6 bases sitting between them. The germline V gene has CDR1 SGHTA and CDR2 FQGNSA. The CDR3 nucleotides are TGTGCCAGCAGGGGCACCACAGATACGCAGTATTTT. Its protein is CASRGTTDTQYF.